Listed below are T cell receptor beta chains from one sample, sequenced in a study of T cells after yellow fever vaccination. TCRdb re-called the 5' RACE reads through MiXCR, storing one row per CDR3 protein. The table shows hundreds of thousands of distinct CDR3 sequences, with 8.5% to 10% occurring only once. The sequencing used PBMCs, collected on the day of the first yellow fever vaccination. Receptors were obtained from a man between 18 and 29 years old who received the YFV17D yellow fever vaccine. The CDR3 runs from the conserved cysteine through the conserved F or W.

TRBV28	TRBJ2-1	CASGWNEQFF
TRBV30	TRBJ2-7	CAWNRTGGVSYEQYF
TRBV20-1	TRBJ1-5	CSATGTADQPQHF
TRBV7-9	TRBJ2-7	CASSPTGVGEQYF
TRBV29-1	TRBJ1-1	CSVETGLNTEAFF
TRBV29-1	TRBJ1-5	CSVGQSNQPQHF
TRBV7-2	TRBJ1-1	CASSSDRNTEAFF
TRBV12-3/TRBV12-4	TRBJ2-5	CASTHWDSTQYF
TRBV4-3	TRBJ2-7	CASSQDSGGVTLYEQYF
TRBV7-6	TRBJ2-5	CASSTRPQETQYF
TRBV20-1	TRBJ2-5	CSAAHVGVQETQYF
TRBV6-5	TRBJ1-1	CASSYLSAGATEAFF
TRBV5-4	TRBJ2-5	CASSFSRQEETQYF
TRBV5-1	TRBJ2-4	CASQTGLAAKNIQYF
TRBV11-2	TRBJ2-1	CASSPVGGDYNEQFF
TRBV19	TRBJ1-4	CASSIGGFGEKLFF
TRBV6-2/TRBV6-3	TRBJ2-7	CASSKTQGSYEQYF
TRBV7-9	TRBJ2-5	CASSFLEEGAKETQYF
TRBV6-5	TRBJ1-4	CASSYSFERGEKLFF
TRBV20-1	TRBJ1-6	CSASLSGGLHF
TRBV28	TRBJ1-5	CASAMTGNQPQHF
TRBV4-3	TRBJ2-1	CASSHPGNEQFF
TRBV4-3	TRBJ1-2	CASSQEARGWGKGYTF